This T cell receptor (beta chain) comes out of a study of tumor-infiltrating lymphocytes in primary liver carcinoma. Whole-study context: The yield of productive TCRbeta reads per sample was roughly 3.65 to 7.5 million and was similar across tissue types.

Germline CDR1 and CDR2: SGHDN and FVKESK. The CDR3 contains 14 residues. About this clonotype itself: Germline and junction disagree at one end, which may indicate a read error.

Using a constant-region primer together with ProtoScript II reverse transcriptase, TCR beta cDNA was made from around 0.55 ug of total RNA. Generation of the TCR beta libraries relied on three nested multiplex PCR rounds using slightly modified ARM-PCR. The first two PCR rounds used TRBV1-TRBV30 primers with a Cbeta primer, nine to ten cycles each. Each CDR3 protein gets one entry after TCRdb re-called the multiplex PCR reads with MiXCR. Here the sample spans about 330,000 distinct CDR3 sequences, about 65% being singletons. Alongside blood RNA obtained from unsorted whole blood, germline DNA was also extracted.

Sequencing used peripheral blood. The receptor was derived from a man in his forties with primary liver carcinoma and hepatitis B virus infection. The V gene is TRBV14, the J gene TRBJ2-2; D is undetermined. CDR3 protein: CANSHQANTGELFF. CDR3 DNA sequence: TGTGCCAACAGCCACCAGGCGAACACCGGGGAGCTGTTTTTT.